The 26 T cell receptor beta chains given below trace back to one sample, sequenced in a study of cytomegalovirus exposure and HLA in healthy donors. PCR primers comprised 60 Vbeta and 13 Jbeta primers. Measured with immunoSEQ multiplex PCR; TCRdb has only the in-frame clones, and not every one. The sample shows 100,000 to 150,000 clones, about three quarters of them seen only once. Sample: PBMCs. These receptors came from a woman aged 60-75 years in good health and CMV-seropositive.

DNA for the CDR3: TGTGCCAGCTCCGGGACTAAAATGGTCAATGAGCAGTTCTTC. It codes for CASSGTKMVNEQFF. The gene calls are TRBV19 and TRBJ2-1; the match to TRBD2 covers 7 bases. V lost 9 bases, J lost 6 bases, and 11 bases stayed unmatched. This CDR3 is 14 amino acids long. CDR1 and CDR2 from the germline V gene are LNHDA and SQIVND (reference sequence).

V usage is TRBV5-1 and J usage is TRBJ1-1, with no clear D. V dropped 1 base and J dropped 0 bases, with 7 bases sitting between them. The CDR3 runs to 14 residues. Germline lookup yields CDR1 SGHRS and CDR2 YFSETQ. The CDR3 loop reads CASSLHTLNTEAFF. CDR3 DNA: TGCGCCAGCAGCTTGCACACCTTGAACACTGAAGCTTTCTTT. The full variable domain, in which reference TRBV5-1 and TRBJ1-1 provide the parts outside the CDR3, is KAGVTQTPRYLIKTRGQQVTLSCSPISGHRSVSWYQQTPGQGLQFLFEYFSETQRNKGNFPGRFSGRQFSNSRSEMNVSTLELGDSALYLCASSLHTLNTEAFFGQGTRLTVV.

The rearrangement uses TRBV7-2 and TRBJ2-1; D remains unclear. V was cut by 1 base and J by 0 bases, with 7 bases left in between. Germline V gene data show CDR1 as SGHTA and CDR2 as FQGNSA. There are 15 residues in the CDR3. CDR3: CASSLEAVSYNEQFF. CDR3 in DNA: TGTGCCAGCAGCTTAGAGGCGGTCTCCTACAATGAGCAGTTCTTC.

V usage is TRBV7-9 and J usage is TRBJ2-1, with 7 bases fitting TRBD1. Germline CDR1 is SEHNR and CDR2 is FQNEAQ (reference sequence). The CDR3 contains 14 residues. Trimming removed 5 bases from V and 2 bases from J; junction bases left unmatched: 3. The CDR3 coding sequence is TGTGCCAGCAGCCCCGGGACAGCCTACAATGAGCAGTTCTTC. It codes for CASSPGTAYNEQFF.

The rearrangement links TRBV9 to TRBJ1-1; D is possibly TRBD1 (6 bases). Germline V gene sequence: CDR1 SGDLS, CDR2 YYNGEE. With 4 bases removed from V and 3 bases from J, the gap between germline ends came to 16 bases. This CDR3 has 15 residues. CDR3 in DNA: TGTGCCAGCAGCCCGACACAGGGCTGGGACACTGAAGCTTTCTTT. This sequence encodes CASSPTQGWDTEAFF.

This sequence joins TRBV9 and TRBJ2-2; 8 nucleotides agree with TRBD1. J was trimmed by 4 bases and V by 2 bases; bases with no gene match: 4. Germline V gives CDR1 SGDLS, CDR2 YYNGEE. The CDR3 is 15 amino acids. The CDR3 sequence: CASSVQGAVTGELFF. The DNA of the CDR3 is TGTGCCAGCAGCGTTCAGGGGGCGGTCACCGGGGAGCTGTTTTTT.

V is TRBV5-1 and J is TRBJ1-2, with 7 bases identical to TRBD1. Germline V gives CDR1 SGHRS, CDR2 YFSETQ. The CDR3 is 15 amino acids. V lost 3 bases and J lost 8; bases outside the gene matches: 13. The CDR3 DNA reads as TGCGCCAGCAGCTCCCAGCTTCAGGGGGGCAGCGGCTACACCTTC. Its translation: CASSSQLQGGSGYTF.

The J gene is TRBJ1-5, the V gene TRBV6-5; D gene uncertain. V lost 6 bases and J lost 2, with 11 bases in between. The CDR3 consists of 14 residues. CDR1 is MNHEY and CDR2 is SVGAGI in the germline V gene. The CDR3 DNA reads as TGTGCCAGCAGATCAGGTTACGGCAATCAGCCCCAGCATTTT. The encoded protein is CASRSGYGNQPQHF.

V gene TRBV21-1 combines with J gene TRBJ2-3; the table names TRBD1, a call not compared with the DNA. TRBV21-1 is a known pseudogene. CDR3 length equals 17 residues. CDR3 sequence (DNA): TGTGCCAGCAGCCCTGGGGGCAGGGGGCCCCCCACAGATACGCAGTATTTT. This gives the protein CASSPGGRGPPTDTQYF.

This clone was seen a few times. The chain uses TRBV5-1 and TRBJ1-5, with D hard to call. Looked up from germline, CDR1 is SGHRS and CDR2 is YFSETQ. There are 16 residues in the CDR3. V lost 0 bases and J 0 bases, leaving 10 bases between the germline ends. CDR3: CASSLVQFYSNQPQHF. The CDR3, as DNA: TGCGCCAGCAGCTTGGTGCAGTTTTATAGCAATCAGCCCCAGCATTTT.

The chain employs TRBV27 and TRBJ2-7; 12 bases agree with TRBD2. V lost 6 bases and J lost 3; bases outside the gene matches: 6. The CDR3 consists of 15 residues. Germline CDR1 MNHEY, CDR2 SMNVEV (reference sequence). The CDR3 here is CASSRLAGANYEQYF. The CDR3 coding sequence is TGTGCCAGCAGCCGACTAGCGGGGGCCAACTACGAGCAGTACTTC.

The J gene is TRBJ1-6, the V gene TRBV2; TRBD1 matches 8 bases. This CDR3 region has 14 residues. Germline lookup yields CDR1 SNHLY and CDR2 FYNNEI. V lost 6 bases to trimming and J lost 7 bases; unmatched junction nucleotides: 5. The CDR3 DNA reads TGTGCCAGCAGCAGGACAGGGAGAAATTCACCCCTCCACTTT. It translates to CASSRTGRNSPLHF.

The chain has TRBV9 and TRBJ2-7; TRBD1 might be the D (6 bases). Germline CDR1 SGDLS, CDR2 YYNGEE. This CDR3 spans 15 amino acids. With 2 bases removed from V and 2 bases from J, the gap between germline ends came to 14 bases. CDR3 amino acids: CASSVGPGDTYEQYF. Here the CDR3 DNA reads TGTGCCAGCAGCGTGGGGCCAGGGGATACCTACGAGCAGTACTTC.

V usage is TRBV2 and J usage is TRBJ1-6; 9 bases match TRBD1. The J segment lost 7 bases and the V segment lost 10 bases, leaving 5 bases of the junction unmatched. The V gene's germline CDR1 is SNHLY and CDR2 FYNNEI. This CDR3 is 13 amino acids long. The DNA for the CDR3 is TGTGCCAAGGGGGGACAGGGAAATTCACCCCTCCACTTT. Translation gives CAKGGQGNSPLHF.

CDR3 protein: CASSTGTSGNTGELFF. CDR3 bases: TGTGCCAGTAGTACTGGGACTAGCGGGAACACCGGGGAGCTGTTTTTT. The genes are TRBV19 and TRBJ2-2; 11 nucleotides agree with TRBD2. The CDR3 totals 16 residues. Germline V gene lookup returns CDR1 LNHDA and CDR2 SQIVND (reference sequence). J was trimmed by 1 base and V by 4 bases; bases with no gene match: 2.

This rearrangement joins TRBV9 to TRBJ1-1, with a weak D call TRBD1 (6 bases). This CDR3 is 16 amino acids long. V dropped 3 bases and J dropped 3 bases, with 18 bases sitting between them. The germline V gene encodes CDR1 SGDLS and CDR2 YYNGEE. The CDR3 nucleotides are TGTGCCAGCAGCGCCCTCCTTGGGGGCAGTTACACTGAAGCTTTCTTT. Its translation: CASSALLGGSYTEAFF.

This clone has just a few counts. The chain links TRBV6-6 to TRBJ2-7, with 7 bases that match TRBD2. Per the germline V gene, CDR1 is MNHNY and CDR2 is SVGAGI (reference sequence). The CDR3 is made up of 13 amino acids. V was clipped by 6 bases and J by 3 bases; unmatched bases: 5. The CDR3 DNA is TGTGCCAGCAGCCCGGCGGGAGACTACGAGCAGTACTTC. Residues: CASSPAGDYEQYF.

V is TRBV5-1 and J is TRBJ1-6; 7 positions match TRBD1. Per germline, CDR1 SGHRS and CDR2 YFSETQ. This CDR3 is 16 amino acids long. With V trimmed by 5 bases and J by 6 bases, 11 bases remained unmatched. The CDR3: CASSLGTGVGNSPLHF. Here the CDR3 DNA reads TGCGCCAGCAGTTTAGGAACAGGGGTCGGTAATTCACCCCTCCACTTT.

This clone was observed a handful of times. The CDR3 DNA is TGTGCCAGCAGCCGTCCCGGGACAGGATCCTATGGCTACACCTTC. It yields the protein CASSRPGTGSYGYTF. The chain couples TRBV11-2 to TRBJ1-2; 8 bases line up with TRBD1. This CDR3 region has 15 residues. Germline loops: CDR1 SGHAT, CDR2 FQNNGV. The junction had 9 bases not matched to a gene; V was cut back by 5 bases and J by 4 bases.

J is TRBJ1-4 and V is TRBV19; D gene ambiguous. The CDR3 is 13 amino acids. With 7 bases removed from V and 2 bases from J, the gap between germline ends came to 8 bases. The germline V gene encodes CDR1 LNHDA and CDR2 SQIVND (reference sequence). CDR3 in amino acids: CASTGNTNEKLFF. In nucleotides, the CDR3 is TGTGCCAGTACCGGGAATACTAATGAAAAACTGTTTTTT.

This clone showed up just a few times. The chain has TRBV7-9 and TRBJ1-2, with 8 bases matching TRBD1. Germline V gives CDR1 SEHNR, CDR2 FQNEAQ (reference sequence). This CDR3 spans 15 amino acids. The V gene end was trimmed by 1 base and the J gene end by 8 bases; junction bases not matched to a gene: 9. CDR3 in amino acids: CASSLVGQGATGYTF. The DNA of the CDR3 is TGTGCCAGCAGCTTAGTTGGTCAGGGGGCGACAGGCTACACCTTC. The full variable domain, with the rest looked up from reference TRBV7-9 and TRBJ1-2, is DTGVSQNPRHKITKRGQNVTFRCDPISEHNRLYWYRQTLGQGPEFLTYFQNEAQLEKSRLLSDRFSAERPKGSFSTLEIQRTEQGDSAMYLCASSLVGQGATGYTFGSGTRLTVV.

This rearrangement joins TRBV7-2 to TRBJ2-5, with 9 positions matching TRBD2. J gave up 5 bases and V 0 bases, and 4 bases lay outside the gene matches. This CDR3 is built from 15 residues. The germline CDR1 and CDR2 sequences are SGHTA and FQGNSA. CDR3 DNA sequence: TGTGCCAGCAGCTTAGCAGGGACTAGCAGTGAGACCCAGTACTTC. It specifies CASSLAGTSSETQYF.

The chain combines TRBV5-1 with TRBJ2-6; D is unresolved. Germline values: CDR1 SGHRS, CDR2 YFSETQ. The CDR3 covers 13 residues. Trimming removed 1 base at V and 9 bases at J, with 8 bases between. The DNA for the CDR3 is TGCGCCAGCAGCTTGACAACGGGCAACGTCCTGACTTTC. Residues: CASSLTTGNVLTF.

V gene TRBV11-2 combines with J gene TRBJ2-7; perhaps TRBD1 as D (5 bases). V lost 5 bases and J 4 bases, leaving 9 bases between the germline ends. This CDR3 has 12 residues. Looked up from germline, CDR1 is SGHAT and CDR2 is FQNNGV. CDR3 region: CASSPGRYEQYF. The CDR3 DNA follows: TGTGCCAGCAGCCCAGGGCGATACGAGCAGTACTTC.

The chain joins TRBV7-2 to TRBJ1-2; D unclear. The germline gives CDR1 SGHTA, CDR2 FQGNSA. This CDR3 has 16 residues. V was trimmed by 4 bases and J by 8 bases, leaving 23 bases between them. The CDR3 reads CASSSRSVDLRSGYTF. DNA for the CDR3: TGTGCCAGCAGCTCGCGTTCGGTGGACTTAAGGTCCGGCTACACCTTC.

In this sample, this clone turned up once. The chain employs TRBV2 and TRBJ1-2; possible D gene TRBD1, 6 bases. Trimming removed 3 bases from V and 13 bases from J, with 12 bases in between. The germline CDR1 and CDR2 sequences are SNHLY and FYNNEI. The CDR3 spans 11 residues. CDR3 amino acids: CASSEDSRCTF. In DNA form, the CDR3 reads TGTGCCAGCAGTGAGGACAGCCGCTGCACCTTC. The entire variable domain, with the rest obtained from reference TRBV2 and TRBJ1-2, is as follows: EPEVTQTPSHQVTQMGQEVILRCVPISNHLYFYWYRQILGQKVEFLVSFYNNEISEKSEIFDDQFSVERPDGSNFTLKIRSTKLEDSAMYFCASSEDSRCTFGSGTRLTVV.